A single sample gave rise to the 27 T cell receptor beta chains below, sequenced in a study of T cell responses to AZD1222 COVID-19 vaccine. TCRdb keeps only in-frame clones here, not all; method: immunoSEQ multiplex PCR. The sample contains some 89,000 clones, roughly 90% of which appear only once. The source material was peripheral blood, sampled on day 0 of AZD1222 vaccination. All receptors come from an adult in good health.

This chain connects TRBV6-5 to TRBJ1-6; D is undetermined. Per germline, CDR1 MNHEY and CDR2 SVGAGI. This CDR3 is 16 amino acids long. Trimming removed 0 bases from V and 10 bases from J, with 16 bases in between. Here the CDR3 reads CASSYSRDGKRSPLHF. The DNA of the CDR3 is TGTGCCAGCAGTTACTCGCGGGATGGGAAAAGGTCACCCCTCCACTTT.

The chain links TRBV7-9 to TRBJ1-5, with 7 bases matching TRBD1. Germline V gives CDR1 SEHNR, CDR2 FQNEAQ (reference sequence). The CDR3 has 15 residues. V shed 1 base, J shed 5 bases, and the junction held 5 bases outside the gene matches. For the CDR3, the DNA is TGTGCCAGCAGCTTAGGGATGACAGGGTATCAGCCCCAGCATTTT. It yields the protein CASSLGMTGYQPQHF.

V usage is TRBV19 and J usage is TRBJ1-1, with D perhaps matching TRBD1 (6 bases). Trimming took off 5 bases at V and 6 bases at J, with 13 bases between the two ends. This CDR3 is built from 13 residues. Per germline, CDR1 LNHDA and CDR2 SQIVND (reference sequence). CDR3 loop: CASSAWDMAEAFF. The CDR3 region has the DNA TGTGCCAGTAGTGCCTGGGACATGGCTGAAGCTTTCTTT.

The V call is TRBV5-1, the J call TRBJ2-3; the match to TRBD1 covers 8 bases. This CDR3 is 15 amino acids long. Germline-derived CDR1 and CDR2 are SGHRS and YFSETQ. V dropped 4 bases and J dropped 6; count of bases not matched to a gene: 10. The CDR3 protein is CASSKQRTGSDTQYF. The CDR3 region has the DNA TGCGCCAGCAGCAAGCAAAGGACAGGGTCGGATACGCAGTATTTT. Filled out from reference TRBV5-1 and TRBJ2-3, the complete variable domain reads KAGVTQTPRYLIKTRGQQVTLSCSPISGHRSVSWYQQTPGQGLQFLFEYFSETQRNKGNFPGRFSGRQFSNSRSEMNVSTLELGDSALYLCASSKQRTGSDTQYFGPGTRLTVL.

The chain carries TRBV2 and TRBJ2-1; D is unresolved. The germline V gene encodes CDR1 SNHLY and CDR2 FYNNEI. The CDR3 runs to 12 residues. V was cut by 1 base and J by 9 bases, with 7 bases left in between. The CDR3 sequence is CASSEERREQFF. Here the CDR3 DNA reads TGTGCCAGCAGTGAAGAACGACGTGAGCAGTTCTTC.

The chain couples TRBV5-6 to TRBJ2-1; D possibly corresponds to TRBD2 (5 bases). Germline V gene sequence: CDR1 SGHDT, CDR2 YYEEEE. The CDR3 runs 15 residues. The V and J ends lost 0 bases and 0 bases respectively, with 7 bases between them. The CDR3, as DNA: TGTGCCAGCAGCTTGGCGGGGAGCTCCTACAATGAGCAGTTCTTC. It specifies CASSLAGSSYNEQFF.

The V call is TRBV3-1 (or the pseudogene TRBV3-2), the J call TRBJ1-1, with 8 bases matching TRBD1. There are 14 residues in the CDR3. Germline assignment: CDR1 LGHDT and CDR2 YNNKEL (reference sequence). V was pared by 8 bases and J by 1 base, with 6 bases of the junction left unmatched. The CDR3 reads CASGLGTGNTEAFF. CDR3 coding DNA: TGTGCCAGCGGGCTGGGGACAGGGAACACTGAAGCTTTCTTT.

This clone was observed once. This chain joins TRBV19 and TRBJ1-2, with 7 bases aligning to TRBD1. Germline V CDR1 and CDR2: LNHDA, SQIVND (reference sequence). The CDR3 contains 13 residues. V lost 9 bases and J lost 5; bases outside the gene matches: 9. In DNA, the CDR3 is TGTGCCAGCCGAACCGACAGGGCGTATGGCTACACCTTC. Protein product: CASRTDRAYGYTF.

This chain uses TRBV6-2 or TRBV6-3 with TRBJ1-1; D not resolved. The CDR3 contains 12 residues. Trimming removed 6 bases from V and 11 bases from J, with 16 bases in between. Per germline, CDR1 MNHEY and CDR2 SVGEGT. As DNA, the CDR3 is TGTGCCAGCAGCAGCCCAAATGAGGAGGCTTTCTTT. This codes for CASSSPNEEAFF.

This clone was found once. The chain is built from TRBV5-1 and TRBJ1-1; D is unresolved. In germline, CDR1 is SGHRS, CDR2 YFSETQ. The CDR3 has 12 amino acids. The V gene lost 0 bases and the J gene lost 7 bases, with 7 bases spanning the gap. CDR3 sequence: CASSLVEDEAFF. For the CDR3, the DNA is TGCGCCAGCAGCTTGGTGGAGGATGAAGCTTTCTTT.

The rearrangement links TRBV19 to TRBJ1-5, with D tentatively TRBD1 (6 bases). The CDR3 runs to 18 residues. Trimming stripped 7 bases from V and 1 base from J, with 23 bases between. Germline V lookup: CDR1 LNHDA, CDR2 SQIVND (reference sequence). The CDR3 DNA sequence: TGTGCCAGTACCTCAGTAGACAGGCGGTTTTCGAGCAATCAGCCCCAGCATTTT. Encoded protein: CASTSVDRRFSSNQPQHF.

This sequence joins TRBV3-1 (or the pseudogene TRBV3-2) and TRBJ2-3; a weak D match, TRBD2 (5 bases). Germline CDR1 and CDR2: LGHDT and YNNKEL (reference sequence). With 4 bases removed from V and 1 base from J, the gap between germline ends came to 9 bases. CDR3 length: 14 amino acids. The DNA for the CDR3 is TGTGCCAGCAGCCGGACCGGGGGCACAGATACGCAGTATTTT. Translation: CASSRTGGTDTQYF.

This rearrangement joins TRBV5-1 to TRBJ2-1; 13 bases match TRBD2. V lost 3 bases to trimming and J lost 0 bases; unmatched junction nucleotides: 6. CDR3 length: 18 amino acids. From germline, CDR1 is SGHRS and CDR2 YFSETQ. The CDR3, as DNA: TGCGCCAGCAGCTCGGGACTAGCGGGGCCGAGCTCCTACAATGAGCAGTTCTTC. Protein product: CASSSGLAGPSSYNEQFF. The variable domain in full, completed from reference TRBV5-1 and TRBJ2-1, reads KAGVTQTPRYLIKTRGQQVTLSCSPISGHRSVSWYQQTPGQGLQFLFEYFSETQRNKGNFPGRFSGRQFSNSRSEMNVSTLELGDSALYLCASSSGLAGPSSYNEQFFGPGTRLTVL.

The CDR3 region has the DNA TGTGCCAGAAGCTCCGGACAGGGTGTCGATGGCTACACCTTC. Its translation is CARSSGQGVDGYTF. V and J are TRBV5-3 and TRBJ1-2, with TRBD1 matching 8 bases. TRBV5-3 is recorded as an ORF, its role being uncertain. V was clipped by 3 bases and J by 6 bases; unmatched bases: 7. This CDR3 contains 14 residues.

The chain carries TRBV6-5 and TRBJ1-5, with TRBD1 matching 8 bases. Germline trimming cut 5 bases from V and 6 bases from J; bases unmatched to any gene: 6. Germline CDR1 MNHEY, CDR2 SVGAGI. The CDR3 contains 14 residues. The chain's CDR3 is CASSPAGTGQPQHF. The CDR3 bases are TGTGCCAGCAGTCCCGCCGGGACAGGTCAGCCCCAGCATTTT.

This clone was seen a single time. This rearrangement joins TRBV15 to TRBJ2-7; 8 bases are a match to TRBD2. Germline CDR1 and CDR2: LNHNV and YYDKDF (reference sequence). The CDR3 has 14 residues. Unmatched junction bases numbered 8, after V lost 5 bases and J lost 5 bases. In DNA form, the CDR3 reads TGTGCCACCAGCCTGAGCGGGAGTTTCCACGAGCAGTACTTC. Translating gives CATSLSGSFHEQYF.

The chain is built from TRBV5-1 and TRBJ1-1; 12 nucleotides match TRBD1. V trimming: 3 bases; J trimming: 1 base; junction bases outside the gene matches: 4. Germline CDR1 SGHRS, CDR2 YFSETQ. The CDR3 runs 16 residues. The CDR3 protein is CASSSGQGAPNTEAFF. The CDR3, as DNA: TGCGCCAGCAGCTCGGGACAGGGGGCGCCGAACACTGAAGCTTTCTTT.

This clone was recorded once. The chain recombines TRBV7-2 with TRBJ1-2; D gene uncertain. The CDR3 contains 15 residues. Germline V gene lookup returns CDR1 SGHTA and CDR2 FQGNSA. Trimming stripped 5 bases from V and 4 bases from J, with 17 bases between. The CDR3 loop is CASSEGQLNFYGYTF. CDR3 coding DNA: TGTGCCAGCAGCGAGGGCCAACTTAACTTCTATGGCTACACCTTC.

This clone was seen once. The CDR3 spells CAWRFGQGDNEQFF. In nucleotides, the CDR3 is TGTGCCTGGAGATTCGGACAGGGGGACAATGAGCAGTTCTTC. V usage is TRBV30 and J usage is TRBJ2-1; 10 nucleotides align to TRBD1. Per germline, CDR1 GTSNPN and CDR2 SVGIG (reference sequence). This CDR3 spans 14 amino acids. V gave up 3 bases and J gave up 5 bases; unmatched junction bases: 4.

This chain uses TRBV28 with TRBJ2-1; weak D call: TRBD1 (6 bases). V was pared by 8 bases and J by 8 bases, with 19 bases between. CDR3 length: 14 residues. Germline V gene lookup returns CDR1 MDHEN and CDR2 SYDVKM. CDR3 amino acids: CASYEIGGLDEQFF. CDR3 sequence (DNA): TGTGCCAGCTACGAGATAGGGGGTTTGGATGAGCAGTTCTTC.

This clone has only a few counts. CDR3 sequence: CASIAGGYNEQFF. The CDR3 DNA is TGTGCCAGCATCGCGGGGGGCTACAATGAGCAGTTCTTC. The rearrangement links TRBV2 to TRBJ2-1; 8 bases are shared with TRBD2. This CDR3 has 13 residues. V lost 7 bases, J lost 3 bases, and 2 bases stayed unmatched. The germline V gene has CDR1 SNHLY and CDR2 FYNNEI.

A single count supports this clone. V gene TRBV5-5 combines with J gene TRBJ2-1; TRBD1 is a possible D gene (6 bases). The CDR3 has 16 residues. Germline CDR1 reads SGHKS; CDR2 reads YYEKEE (reference sequence). With 2 bases removed from V and 6 bases from J, the gap between germline ends came to 18 bases. This chain's CDR3 is CASSLWGLKAGNEQFF. DNA for the CDR3: TGTGCCAGCAGCTTATGGGGGCTCAAGGCGGGCAATGAGCAGTTCTTC.

The rearrangement joins TRBV2 to TRBJ2-7, with 9 bases identical to TRBD1. Germline V lookup: CDR1 SNHLY, CDR2 FYNNEI. The V segment lost 3 bases and the J segment 6 bases; nucleotides outside the gene matches: 12. The CDR3 length is 16 residues. In DNA, the CDR3 is TGTGCCAGCAGTGATGGCCCGGGACAGGGAAAGCTCGAGCAGTACTTC. It translates to CASSDGPGQGKLEQYF. The full variable domain, rest sourced from reference TRBV2 and TRBJ2-7, is EPEVTQTPSHQVTQMGQEVILRCVPISNHLYFYWYRQILGQKVEFLVSFYNNEISEKSEIFDDQFSVERPDGSNFTLKIRSTKLEDSAMYFCASSDGPGQGKLEQYFGPGTRLTVT.

The chain links TRBV9 to TRBJ1-1; D unresolved. The ends were cut back, 3 bases at V and 11 bases at J, with 14 bases in the middle. This CDR3 is built from 12 residues. Germline V gives CDR1 SGDLS, CDR2 YYNGEE. This CDR3 is CASSGRWRLAFF. The CDR3 DNA is TGTGCCAGCAGCGGTCGCTGGAGGTTGGCTTTCTTT.

The rearrangement joins TRBV28 to TRBJ2-7; D is unresolved. The V and J ends lost 7 bases and 7 bases respectively, with 11 bases between them. This CDR3 comprises 11 residues. Germline CDR1 is MDHEN and CDR2 is SYDVKM. The DNA for the CDR3 is TGTGCCAGCACCTACGGAAGGGAGCAGTACTTC. This codes for CASTYGREQYF.

The rearrangement uses TRBV9 and TRBJ1-3, with TRBD1 identical over 7 bases. This CDR3 contains 16 residues. The germline CDR1 and CDR2 sequences are SGDLS and YYNGEE. The ends lost 2 bases at V and 4 bases at J; junction bases unmatched: 9. The CDR3 DNA sequence: TGTGCCAGCAGCGTTACGACAGGGTTAATCGGAAACACCATATATTTT. This gives the protein CASSVTTGLIGNTIYF.

The J gene is TRBJ2-5, the V gene TRBV7-2; D perhaps matches TRBD1 (6 bases). Deletions cut 2 bases from V and 4 bases from J, with 11 bases between. The length of the CDR3 is 14 residues. Germline-derived CDR1 and CDR2 are SGHTA and FQGNSA. The CDR3 sequence: CASSLSGVGETQYF. DNA for the CDR3: TGTGCCAGCAGCTTATCAGGGGTCGGAGAGACCCAGTACTTC.